This TCR beta chain was recorded in a study of neurological immune-mediated disorders (dated by TCRdb to between 2018 and 2021). In terms of the full investigation: The study compared peripheral blood TCR-beta repertoires of HTLV-I-associated myelopathy (HAM/TSP) patients, multiple sclerosis patients and healthy controls using UMI-based sequencing. The roughly 99 TCR-beta libraries covered PBMC samples along with longitudinal samples, technical triplicates, and paired sorted CD4+ and CD8+ T-cell subsets. Of the 68 subjects in the cohort, around 15 were HAM/TSP patients, about 34 were multiple sclerosis patients, and about 20 were healthy controls.

On the study overall, not on this receptor specifically: The highest TCR clonal expansion was observed in HAM/TSP patients, whereas the lowest was observed in MS patients, even when compared with healthy controls. Expanded clones from different subjects shared no identical CDR3 amino acid sequences, which suggests that TCR-beta repertoires were private in all groups.

This clonotype was seen ten or more times. The target of this receptor is not known. It has no much larger one-base neighbor in the sample; base qualities were not kept. The healthy controls were volunteers from blood banks in Maryland, USA. Libraries from unsorted PBMCs were made from 2 million PBMCs kept in RNAlater at -80 degrees C until RNA extraction. Peripheral blood was subjected to Ficoll-Hypaque density gradient centrifugation to isolate PBMCs, which were then cryopreserved in liquid nitrogen. To synthesize cDNA, template-switch 5'RACE was performed with a primer carrying a 10-nucleotide random unique molecular identifier so that each TCR transcript was tagged. Every sequencing run yielded over 200 million TCR-beta sequences covering 15-18 subjects. The RNeasy kit was used for extraction of total RNA. The KAPA Real-time Library Amplification kit was used to amplify TCR-beta VDJ regions with primers targeting the TCR constant region and the 5'RACE anchor. Sample indexes and Illumina adaptors were added in a first PCR, and a second PCR then increased library yield. After Ampure bead purification, the roughly 650 bp TCR product was size-selected on a 2% E-gel SizeSelection system. Library quality was checked on a Bioanalyzer, concentration was measured with Qubit, and libraries were quantified with the Kapa Library Quantification kit before pooling. An Illumina HiSeq 2500 sequenced the libraries paired-end 2 x 150 bp. To increase sequence diversity, roughly 24-30% phiX was spiked into each library pool. On the authors' methods: Quality-filtered reads were processed with the UMI-based MiGEC pipeline, and over 75% of raw TCR sequences were removed by the MiGEC pipeline during error correction. IMGT germline references were used for aligning VDJ genes, and each clonotype was defined as a unique CDR3 amino acid sequence together with its V-J genes. Clonal expansion, Shannon diversity and CDR3 relatedness were evaluated with VDJtools (CalcPairwiseDistances, ClusterSamples), while phylogenetic trees were built in CLCbio workbench. Using coefficient-of-variation modelling across technical triplicates, the study counted a clone as expanded if it had at least 8 unique UMIs. The raw public data were reprocessed by TCRdb itself: fastp quality trimming at Q25, MiXCR clonotype calling, in-frame beta chains only. Identical CDR3 proteins give one entry, which carries the most common genes and DNA. The V and J calls here are based on TCRdb, not the publication. The sample records some 50,000 distinct CDR3 sequences, around 25% of which are singletons. Of the sample, approximately 23% falls within the top ten clones.

The germline V gene gives CDR1 as SGDLS and CDR2 as YYNGEE. Relative to germline, V is 3 bases shorter and J is 1 base shorter, with 5 bases between their ends. CDR3 length: 14 amino acids, cysteine to phenylalanine. Only the CDR3 part of the read is kept: 42 bases, read in frame from the first base. The chain employs TRBV9 and TRBJ2-6, and possibly TRBD1, on 5 matching bases. This clonotype originated in a woman aged 70-85 years in good health. The sequenced material came from PBMCs. CDR3 protein: CASSEGSGANVLTF. The nucleotides are TGTGCCAGCAGCGAGGGGTCTGGGGCCAACGTCCTGACTTTC.